A single count supports the clone carrying this T cell receptor (beta chain). The data were obtained in a study of Ad26.COV2.S vaccination and SARS-CoV-2 variants. Across the study: The authors gave Ad26.COV2.S intramuscularly, either once or twice 56 days apart.

The sample's treatment: some 19 received Ad26.COV2.S at low or high dose, single or two shots; about 5 received placebo; per-sample allocation not given. Repertoires come from day 63 after the first vaccine or placebo injection. Based in Boston, the donor was an adult of 18-55 years. The V end lost 2 bases, the J end lost 4 bases, and 14 bases lay between the germline ends. The CDR3 is 16 residues long. Per the germline V gene, CDR1 is LNHNV and CDR2 is YYDKDF (reference sequence). TCRdb's table, derived via immunoSEQ multiplex PCR, lists solely in-frame clones and lacks some. The sample records fewer than 900,000 clones, 89% being singletons.

This chain joins TRBV15 and TRBJ1-4; perhaps TRBD1 as D (6 bases). The material sequenced was peripheral blood, taken in a trial of Ad26.COV2.S vaccine versus placebo. This receptor was identified in a person between 18 and 65 years old who received the Ad26.COV2.S COVID-19 vaccine or a placebo. The CDR3 coding sequence is TGTGCCACCAGCAGACCCCGGACAGTGATTAATGAAAAACTGTTTTTT. Its protein is CATSRPRTVINEKLFF.